The clone carrying this TCR beta chain appeared a few times. This entry belongs to a study of human T cells and chemical hapten exposure. The time point: patch test 2, 6 weeks after DPC sensitization. Regarding treatment: therapeutic diphenylcyclopropenone sensitization with weekly scalp DPC. Total RNA was isolated from unfractionated whole blood. Using its own MiXCR run on the RACE reads, TCRdb lists one record per CDR3 protein. The sample holds about 78,000 distinct CDR3 sequences, 8.5% seen once. The CDR3 has 15 residues. V lost 1 base to trimming and J lost 5 bases, with 14 bases between them. Germline CDR1 SGHVS, CDR2 FNYEAQ.

The source is a woman between 45 and 60 years old with alopecia areata. Some clones in this sample may be carry-over from other donors' samples. The chain uses TRBV7-6 and TRBJ2-5, with D unresolved. Sequences were derived from whole blood, sampled in connection with sensitization to the hapten diphenylcyclopropenone (DPC). CDR3 in DNA: TGTGCCAGCAGCTTAGATAGCACCCCTATGGAGACCCAGTACTTC. This sequence encodes CASSLDSTPMETQYF.